These 6 T cell receptor beta chains share one sample of origin, sequenced in a study of blood T cell repertoires in COVID-19. Assay used: immunoSEQ multiplex PCR; TCRdb lists only in-frame clones, some missing. There are under 150,000 clones in the sample; roughly 88% occur only once, and almost 8.5% lies in the top ten. The sequenced sample was peripheral blood. These receptor sequences come from a woman in her 70s who had recovered from COVID-19.

The chain couples TRBV3-1 (or the pseudogene TRBV3-2) to TRBJ2-5; no definite D call. The CDR3 extends over 12 amino acids. Looked up from germline, CDR1 is LGHDT and CDR2 is YNNKEL (reference sequence). V was clipped by 3 bases and J by 1 base, with 3 bases between them. The CDR3 region has the DNA TGTGCCAGCAGCCACATCCAAGAGACCCAGTACTTC. Its protein product is CASSHIQETQYF.

This chain joins TRBV5-8 and TRBJ1-2; maybe TRBD1 (6 bases). Germline V gene data show CDR1 as SGHTS and CDR2 as YDEGEE. CDR3 length: 14 amino acids. V gave up 1 base and J gave up 0 bases, with 7 bases separating them. The CDR3 DNA sequence: TGTGCCAGCAGCTTGAAGGGGGCTAACTATGGCTACACCTTC. Translation gives CASSLKGANYGYTF.

This chain joins TRBV29-1 and TRBJ2-1; D possibly corresponds to TRBD1 (5 bases). The length of the CDR3 is 12 residues. CDR1 is SQVTM, CDR2 ANQGSEA, per germline. The V end lost 4 bases, the J end lost 4 bases, and 8 bases lay between the germline ends. The CDR3 loop is CSVGDRYNEQFF. The CDR3 coding sequence is TGCAGCGTTGGAGACAGATACAATGAGCAGTTCTTC.

The CDR3 sequence: CASTFVRTDTQYF. CDR3 DNA: TGTGCCAGCACCTTCGTCCGCACAGATACGCAGTATTTT. This chain links TRBV7-2 with TRBJ2-3; D is undetermined. This CDR3 has 13 residues. V lost 7 bases, J lost 1 base, and 9 bases lay in between. From germline, CDR1 is SGHTA and CDR2 FQGNSA.

This sequence joins TRBV12-3 or TRBV12-4 and TRBJ1-1, with 8 bases fitting TRBD1. The CDR3 totals 13 residues. With 5 bases clipped from V and 5 bases from J, the junction kept 4 bases outside the gene matches. The CDR3 DNA follows: TGTGCCAGCAGTCAGGGGGCGAGGACTGAAGCTTTCTTT. Protein product: CASSQGARTEAFF.

The V and J genes are TRBV29-1 and TRBJ2-3; TRBD2 agrees at 9 bases. This CDR3 is built from 19 residues. The germline V gene has CDR1 SQVTM and CDR2 ANQGSEA. V lost 3 bases to trimming and J lost 0 bases; unmatched junction nucleotides: 16. Written as DNA, the CDR3 is TGCAGCGTTGAGGCGCAGGGAGGTAGCGGGAGCGGGAGCACAGATACGCAGTATTTT. It yields the protein CSVEAQGGSGSGSTDTQYF.